This TCR beta chain was sequenced during a study of blood T cell repertoires in COVID-19. Across the whole study: PBMCs, B-cell-depleted T cells, or T cells were the source of the cDNA or gDNA that made up the material.

Original methodology: It was from reference gene primer amplification that nucleated cell counts were estimated. TCRdb's table, derived via immunoSEQ multiplex PCR, lists solely in-frame clones and lacks some. The V and J calls and clone size come from that table; D and trimming were worked out from the DNA. Of around 150,000 clones listed, around 82% were seen once; the top ten hold about 7.7%. A Seattle source enrolled patients during active infection and followed them longitudinally. The CDR3 has 13 amino acids. Between the trimmed V and J ends, which lost 5 bases and 6 bases, there was a span of 12 bases. Germline CDR1 MGHRA, CDR2 YSYEKL. This clone was found once.

The sequence came from a woman aged 40 to 50 with COVID-19, enrolled during active disease. The V call is TRBV4-1, the J call TRBJ2-3; perhaps TRBD1 as D (6 bases). Sequencing used peripheral blood. The CDR3 loop is CASSARGLDTQYF. Here the CDR3 DNA reads TGCGCCAGCAGCGCCAGGGGTTTGGATACGCAGTATTTT.